This passage covers 14 T cell receptor beta chains from one sample sequenced in a study of cytomegalovirus exposure and HLA in healthy donors. PCR involved 60 Vbeta and 13 Jbeta primers. TCRdb's copy holds only in-frame clones and misses some; the assay was immunoSEQ multiplex PCR. The repertoire holds roughly 130,000 clones, with 65% to 80% as singletons. The sequenced sample consisted of PBMCs. All receptors come from a male donor in good health and CMV-seropositive.

This clone appeared once. The chain uses TRBV2 and TRBJ2-3; 7 bases agree with TRBD2. With V trimmed by 2 bases and J by 6 bases, 14 bases remained unmatched. Germline CDR1 and CDR2: SNHLY and FYNNEI. The CDR3 runs 17 residues. CDR3 region: CASSERVAGSLRDTQYF. The CDR3 nucleotides are TGTGCCAGCAGTGAAAGGGTAGCGGGTAGTTTGAGGGATACGCAGTATTTT.

The CDR3 loop reads CASSLGTGGTYEQYF. The CDR3 region has the DNA TGTGCCAGCAGCCTGGGGACAGGGGGTACATACGAGCAGTACTTC. The rearrangement joins TRBV4-2 to TRBJ2-7; the match to TRBD1 covers 11 bases. Germline V gives CDR1 LGHNA, CDR2 YNFKEQ. J lost 4 bases, V lost 4 bases, and 6 bases had no gene match. The CDR3 extends over 15 amino acids.

The J gene is TRBJ2-5, the V gene TRBV5-1; a possible D gene is TRBD2 (6 bases). This CDR3 has 15 residues. With 0 bases removed from V and 2 bases from J, the gap between germline ends came to 11 bases. Germline assignment: CDR1 SGHRS and CDR2 YFSETQ. CDR3: CASSLAAGLQETQYF. In DNA, the CDR3 is TGCGCCAGCAGCTTGGCAGCGGGCCTACAAGAGACCCAGTACTTC.

The chain uses TRBV7-2 and TRBJ2-1; 11 positions agree with TRBD1. The V gene's germline CDR1 is SGHTA and CDR2 FQGNSA. The J segment lost 4 bases and the V segment lost 4 bases, leaving 3 bases of the junction unmatched. The CDR3 has 15 residues. For the CDR3, the DNA is TGTGCCAGCAGCTCGGGACAGGGGGGTTACAATGAGCAGTTCTTC. Residues: CASSSGQGGYNEQFF.

This clone was seen ten or more times. The conserved final phenylalanine or tryptophan is absent from the CDR3, which likely points to a read error. The limits of the CDR3 on the DNA are not certain, so only TCRdb's listed CDR3 is given. V gene TRBV7-2 combines with J gene TRBJ2-7; TRBD1 is taken as the D call from the table, unchecked against the DNA. Germline V lookup: CDR1 SGHTA, CDR2 FQGNSA. The CDR3 length is 14 residues, termini included. CDR3 residues: CASSPVTSYRVEVL.

This chain uses TRBV6-5 with TRBJ1-1, with a possible D match to TRBD1 (5 bases). V was clipped by 5 bases and J by 6 bases, with 19 bases between them. The V gene's germline CDR1 is MNHEY and CDR2 SVGAGI. The CDR3 has 15 amino acids. The CDR3 here is CASSPRAGGTSEAFF. The CDR3 coding sequence is TGTGCCAGCAGTCCCCGGGCCGGGGGAACGTCTGAAGCTTTCTTT.

V usage is TRBV5-6 and J usage is TRBJ1-1, with D possibly being TRBD1 (6 bases). Trimming cost V 0 bases and J 7 bases, with 10 bases left between them. Germline values: CDR1 SGHDT, CDR2 YYEEEE. The CDR3 extends over 13 amino acids. Here the CDR3 DNA reads TGTGCCAGCAGCTTGGACAGGGCTATTGAAGCTTTCTTT. It is translated as CASSLDRAIEAFF.

This sequence joins TRBV28 and TRBJ2-7; tentatively, D is TRBD2 (6 bases). This CDR3 comprises 15 residues. CDR1 is MDHEN and CDR2 is SYDVKM in the germline V gene. Between the trimmed V and J ends, which lost 6 bases and 0 bases, there was a span of 15 bases. In DNA form, the CDR3 reads TGTGCCAGCAGCCTGACTGGGGGGAGCTCCTACGAGCAGTACTTC. Translating it yields CASSLTGGSSYEQYF.

V and J are TRBV5-1 and TRBJ2-2; perhaps TRBD1 as D (6 bases). This CDR3 contains 15 residues. V lost 4 bases, J lost 0 bases, and 10 bases lay in between. Germline V CDR1 and CDR2: SGHRS, YFSETQ. DNA of the CDR3: TGCGCCAGCAGCCCGGACAGTTCGAACACCGGGGAGCTGTTTTTT. It yields the protein CASSPDSSNTGELFF.

V usage is TRBV7-3 and J usage is TRBJ2-7; 10 positions match TRBD2. With V trimmed by 8 bases and J by 1 base, 8 bases remained unmatched. Per germline, CDR1 SGHTA and CDR2 FQGTGA. The CDR3 loop spans 15 amino acids. For the CDR3, the DNA is TGTGCCAGCTCGCCTAGCGGGAGTAGGTCCTACGAGCAGTACTTC. This gives the protein CASSPSGSRSYEQYF. The full variable domain, in which reference TRBV7-3 and TRBJ2-7 provide the parts outside the CDR3, is GAGVSQTPSNKVTEKGKYVELRCDPISGHTALYWYRQSLGQGPEFLIYFQGTGAADDSGLPNDRFFAVRPEGSVSTLKIQRTERGDSAVYLCASSPSGSRSYEQYFGPGTRLTVT.

The chain joins TRBV29-1 to TRBJ2-5; D is perhaps TRBD1 (6 bases). The assigned J gene may be wrong: the sequence end matches TRBJ2-7 better. Germline V gene lookup returns CDR1 SQVTM and CDR2 ANQGSEA. The CDR3 contains 12 residues. The CDR3 DNA sequence: TGCAGCGTTGGAGAGGGGGCCTACGAGCAGTACTTC. It translates to CSVGEGAYEQYF.

This clone came up a few times. The chain recombines TRBV4-1 with TRBJ2-4; TRBD2 might be the D (6 bases). The germline V and J ends were trimmed by 0 bases and 0 bases, with 21 bases remaining between them. CDR3 length: 20 residues. Germline V gene lookup returns CDR1 MGHRA and CDR2 YSYEKL. The CDR3 nucleotides are TGCGCCAGCAGCCAAGATTTCCGGTTGAGCGGGCCCTTAGCCAAAAACATTCAGTACTTC. This codes for CASSQDFRLSGPLAKNIQYF.

The V call is TRBV6-5, the J call TRBJ1-1, with D unresolved. Germline-derived CDR1 and CDR2 are MNHEY and SVGAGI. Deletions cut 5 bases from V and 1 base from J, with 11 bases between. The CDR3 has 14 residues. This CDR3 is CASSPSSGNTEAFF. The CDR3 DNA reads as TGTGCCAGCAGTCCCTCGTCGGGGAACACTGAAGCTTTCTTT.

The chain is built from TRBV11-3 and TRBJ1-1, with D uncertain. The CDR3 is made up of 13 amino acids. Between the trimmed V and J ends, which lost 1 base and 1 base, there was a span of 4 bases. Germline V gene lookup returns CDR1 SGHNT and CDR2 YENEEA. The CDR3 reads CASSLAENTEAFF. CDR3 DNA: TGTGCCAGCAGCTTAGCAGAGAACACTGAAGCTTTCTTT.